These T cell receptor beta chains were read from a single sample in a study of Ad26.COV2.S vaccination and SARS-CoV-2 variants. The protocol was immunoSEQ multiplex PCR, while the TCRdb copy is restricted to in-frame clones and leaves out a portion. The table lists 300,000 to 400,000 clones, roughly 90% of them singletons. The material sequenced was peripheral blood, taken in a trial of Ad26.COV2.S vaccine versus placebo. These receptors came from a person between 18 and 65 years old who received the Ad26.COV2.S COVID-19 vaccine or a placebo. Both conserved end residues are part of each CDR3. The D gene is left open where the match is weak. Where a row states a size, it is once, few, many or the class of an expanded clone; other rows omit it.

TRBV6-6,-,TRBJ2-3,-,TGTGCCAGCAGTTACCTGGGAAGCACAGATACGCAGTATTTT,CASSYLGSTDTQYF
TRBV15,-,TRBJ2-7,-,TGTGCCACCAGCAGAGGACCAGGCCCCTACGAGCAGTACTTC,CATSRGPGPYEQYF
TRBV4-3,-,TRBJ1-5,-,TGCGCCAGCAGCCAAGAATTGGGTGAGGCTAGTCAGCCCCAGCATTTT,CASSQELGEASQPQHF
TRBV3-1/TRBV3-2,-,TRBJ1-2,-,TGTGCCAGCAGCCCCCAGGGAGGGCCCTATGGCTACACCTTC,CASSPQGGPYGYTF
TRBV6-6,-,TRBJ1-1,-,TGTGCCAGCAACATGAACACTGAAGCTTTCTTT,CASNMNTEAFF
TRBV19,TRBD1,TRBJ1-1,-,TGTGCCAGTAAGCAGACAGGGGGCCTCACTGAAGCTTTCTTT,CASKQTGGLTEAFF
TRBV9,-,TRBJ1-2,few,TGTGCCAGCAGCGTATCGGACGCCACTAACTATGGCTACACCTTC,CASSVSDATNYGYTF
TRBV28,-,TRBJ2-7,-,TGTGCCAGCAGTCCACCGAGGGGAACCTACGAGCAGTACTTC,CASSPPRGTYEQYF
TRBV7-9,-,TRBJ1-5,-,TGTGCCAGCAGCTTAGCGACGGGGGTGGGTCAGCCCCAGCATTTT,CASSLATGVGQPQHF
TRBV10-3,-,TRBJ1-5,-,TGTGCCATCAGTTCCAAGGGCAATCAGCCCCAGCATTTT,CAISSKGNQPQHF
TRBV7-9,TRBD1,TRBJ2-3,-,TGTGCCAGCAGCTTAGTGACAGGGGGCAGGGCGAAACGCACAGATACGCAGTATTTT,CASSLVTGGRAKRTDTQYF
TRBV28,-,TRBJ1-1,-,TGTGCCAGCAGTTTAGGCGGTCGGATTGAAGCTTTCTTT,CASSLGGRIEAFF
TRBV2,TRBD1,TRBJ1-6,-,TGTGCCAGCAGGAGGGACAGGGATAATTCACCCCTCCACTTT,CASRRDRDNSPLHF
TRBV29-1,-,TRBJ1-2,-,TGCAGCGTTGAGGGAGGGAGTAGCTATGGCTACACCTTC,CSVEGGSSYGYTF
TRBV19,-,TRBJ2-1,-,TGTGCCAGTTCTTCGGTGTCATATGGGTTCAATGAGCAGTTCTTC,CASSSVSYGFNEQFF
TRBV10-2,-,TRBJ2-7,-,TGCGCCAGCAGTGAAGACTACGAGCAGTACTTC,CASSEDYEQYF
TRBV27,TRBD1,TRBJ1-2,-,TGTGCCAGCAGTATTACAGGGGGCGCGGGCGGCTACACCTTC,CASSITGGAGGYTF
TRBV10-3,-,TRBJ1-4,-,TGTGCCATCAGTGAGAACGGTCATGAAAAACTGTTTTTT,CAISENGHEKLFF
TRBV13,-,TRBJ1-2,-,TGTGCCAGCAGCTTATATGGTGAAGATTCCTTTTTC,CASSLYGEDSFF
TRBV4-1,TRBD1,TRBJ1-3,-,TGCGCCAGCAGCCAAGGGAGTCGAGGACAGGGGGCGCGAAACACCATATATTTT,CASSQGSRGQGARNTIYF
TRBV6-4,-,TRBJ1-6,-,TGTGCCAGCAGTGACGGCCAGGATTATAATTCACCCCTCCACTTT,CASSDGQDYNSPLHF